The 6 T cell receptor beta chains in this list originate from one sample, sequenced in a study of cytotoxic CD8 clonotypes in ibrutinib-treated CLL. Assay used: immunoSEQ multiplex PCR; TCRdb lists only in-frame clones, some missing. Among about 49,000 clones listed, around 70% were seen once. The input for sequencing was PBMCs, taken after 12 months of ibrutinib treatment. These receptors were taken from a human donor with chronic lymphocytic leukemia.

This chain uses TRBV5-4 with TRBJ1-1, with TRBD1 matching 7 bases. CDR1 is SGHNT, CDR2 YYREEE, per germline (reference sequence). The CDR3 loop spans 18 amino acids. V was clipped by 0 bases and J by 0 bases; unmatched bases: 11. The CDR3 region is CASSLVGQATGMNTEAFF. The CDR3 coding sequence is TGTGCCAGCAGCTTGGTCGGACAGGCCACAGGAATGAACACTGAAGCTTTCTTT.

The count of this clone is one. The CDR3 sequence: CASSQDSGFGEQYF. CDR3 nucleotide sequence: TGTGCCAGCAGCCAAGACTCAGGGTTTGGCGAGCAGTACTTC. The chain has TRBV14 and TRBJ2-7; a weak D match, TRBD1 (5 bases). CDR1 and CDR2 (germline): SGHDN, FVKESK. This CDR3 has 14 residues. The ends were cut back, 0 bases at V and 6 bases at J, with 12 bases in the middle.

V usage is TRBV7-3 and J usage is TRBJ2-1; 8 nucleotides agree with TRBD2. The CDR3 consists of 15 residues. CDR1 and CDR2 from the germline V gene are SGHTA and FQGTGA. Trimming at V came to 2 bases and at J to 5 bases, leaving 5 bases not matched to a gene. The CDR3 DNA follows: TGTGCCAGCAGCTTAGCGGGACTAGACGACAATGAGCAGTTCTTC. It yields the protein CASSLAGLDDNEQFF.

This clone occurred a few times. One end of the junction varies from germline; a read error may be responsible. V usage is TRBV11-1 and J usage is TRBJ2-5; the match to TRBD2 covers 8 bases. CDR1 and CDR2 (germline): SGHAT, FQDESV (reference sequence). The CDR3 is 17 residues long. CDR3 protein: CASSWRGRGADHETQYF. Written as DNA, the CDR3 is TGTGCCAGCAGCTGGCGGGGGCGGGGGGCCGACCACGAGACCCAGTACTTC.

This chain links TRBV7-3 with TRBJ1-1; D may be TRBD1 (6 bases). V lost 5 bases and J lost 0, with 13 bases in between. Germline lookup yields CDR1 SGHTA and CDR2 FQGTGA. This CDR3 has 15 amino acids. The CDR3 sequence: CASSRNGQLNTEAFF. The CDR3 DNA follows: TGTGCCAGCAGCCGTAACGGACAGTTGAACACTGAAGCTTTCTTT. Using reference TRBV7-3 and TRBJ1-1 for the parts outside the CDR3, the full variable domain is GAGVSQTPSNKVTEKGKYVELRCDPISGHTALYWYRQSLGQGPEFLIYFQGTGAADDSGLPNDRFFAVRPEGSVSTLKIQRTERGDSAVYLCASSRNGQLNTEAFFGQGTRLTVV.

CDR3 amino acids: CASSVLGGNTGELFF. CDR3 sequence (DNA): TGTGCCAGCAGCGTCCTCGGCGGGAACACCGGGGAGCTGTTTTTT. This chain connects TRBV9 to TRBJ2-2; D gene unclear. The V and J ends lost 2 bases and 1 base respectively, with 9 bases between them. Germline loops: CDR1 SGDLS, CDR2 YYNGEE. The CDR3 is 15 residues long.